Below, one TCR beta chain is given with its context. Its specificity is unknown. The data belong to a study of cytomegalovirus exposure and HLA in healthy donors. Looking at the study overall: The 100 to 150 validation repertoires and the 666 first-cohort repertoires shared a platform, a later analysis reported. Whole-study findings and limits: For most TCR sequences rarity was the rule, although some public TCRs occurred in many donors. Altogether, about 160 TCR beta chains were recorded as cytomegalovirus-associated.

Clones were sequenced by immunoSEQ multiplex PCR, and TCRdb holds only the in-frame ones, with some missing. This table has approximately 90,000 clones, approximately 94% appearing once. Trimming took 2 bases from V and 7 from J, leaving 20 bases between them. Per germline, CDR1 SNHLY and CDR2 FYNNEI. The CDR3 has 16 residues. This chain connects TRBV2 to TRBJ1-2; the D gene is possibly TRBD1 (6 bases). Sequencing was carried out using PBMCs. The receptor's source is a woman aged 30 to 39 in good health and CMV-seropositive. In nucleotides, the CDR3 is TGTGCCAGCAGTGAATTGTCTGGGGGCGCCGATAGTGGCTACACCTTC. It codes for CASSELSGGADSGYTF. Supplemented by reference TRBV2 and TRBJ1-2, the full variable domain reads EPEVTQTPSHQVTQMGQEVILRCVPISNHLYFYWYRQILGQKVEFLVSFYNNEISEKSEIFDDQFSVERPDGSNFTLKIRSTKLEDSAMYFCASSELSGGADSGYTFGSGTRLTVV.